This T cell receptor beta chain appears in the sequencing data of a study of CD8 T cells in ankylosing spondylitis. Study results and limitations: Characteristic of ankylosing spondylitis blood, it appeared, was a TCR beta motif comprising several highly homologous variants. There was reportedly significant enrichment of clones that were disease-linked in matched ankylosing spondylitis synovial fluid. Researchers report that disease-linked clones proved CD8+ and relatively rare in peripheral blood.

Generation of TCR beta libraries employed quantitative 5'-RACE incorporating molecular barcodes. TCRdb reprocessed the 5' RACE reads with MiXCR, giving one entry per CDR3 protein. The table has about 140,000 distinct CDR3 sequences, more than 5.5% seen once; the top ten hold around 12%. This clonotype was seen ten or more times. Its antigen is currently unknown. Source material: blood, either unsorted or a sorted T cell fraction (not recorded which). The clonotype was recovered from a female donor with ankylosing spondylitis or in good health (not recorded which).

In nucleotides, the CDR3 is TGCGCCAGCAGCCAAGTGCCGACCAATGAGCAGTTCTTC. As protein: CASSQVPTNEQFF. The J gene is TRBJ2-1, the V gene TRBV4-1; the D is unclear. V was pared by 1 base and J by 6 bases, with 7 bases between. The CDR3 sequence is 13 residues long. Germline V gives CDR1 MGHRA, CDR2 YSYEKL.